Listed below are T cell receptor beta chains from one sample, sequenced in a study of identical twins. One entry per CDR3 protein results from TCRdb running MiXCR on the 5' RACE reads. The repertoire holds around 1.7 million distinct CDR3 sequences, with 32% as singletons. Material: cord blood. The receptors come from a newborn girl in good health. The CDR3 runs from the conserved cysteine through the conserved F or W. D genes are given only for firm matches. The size of a clone is reported for some rows only, either as once, few or many, or as a class for expanded clones.

d_call: NA; v_call: TRBV11-2; j_call: TRBJ1-2; clone_size: NA; cdr3_length: 15; cdr3_aa: CASSLDGSLNYGYTF; cdr3_nt: TGTGCCAGCAGCTTAGACGGGAGTCTTAACTATGGCTACACCTTC
d_call: NA; v_call: TRBV28; j_call: TRBJ1-4; clone_size: NA; cdr3_length: 14; cdr3_aa: CASSDQVFLEKLFF; cdr3_nt: TGTGCCAGCAGCGATCAGGTCTTCCTTGAAAAACTGTTTTTT
d_call: NA; v_call: TRBV12-3/TRBV12-4; j_call: TRBJ2-1; clone_size: few; cdr3_length: 12; cdr3_aa: CASKSGNNEQFF; cdr3_nt: TGTGCCAGCAAGTCGGGAAATAATGAGCAGTTCTTC
d_call: TRBD1; v_call: TRBV13; j_call: TRBJ2-3; clone_size: NA; cdr3_length: 18; cdr3_aa: CASSMWGQGFTRGDTQYF; cdr3_nt: TGTGCCAGCAGCATGTGGGGACAGGGATTTACAAGGGGGGATACGCAGTATTTT
d_call: TRBD2; v_call: TRBV28; j_call: TRBJ2-7; clone_size: NA; cdr3_length: 13; cdr3_aa: CASLSGSSYEQYF; cdr3_nt: TGTGCCAGTCTTAGCGGGAGCTCCTACGAGCAGTACTTC
d_call: TRBD2; v_call: TRBV25-1; j_call: TRBJ2-5; clone_size: few; cdr3_length: 15; cdr3_aa: CASSVSGAARETQYF; cdr3_nt: TGTGCCAGCAGTGTTAGCGGGGCGGCACGTGAGACCCAGTACTTC
d_call: TRBD1; v_call: TRBV10-2; j_call: TRBJ1-5; clone_size: few; cdr3_length: 15; cdr3_aa: CASSMTGYSNQPQHF; cdr3_nt: TGCGCCAGCAGTATGACAGGGTATAGCAATCAGCCCCAGCATTTT
d_call: TRBD2; v_call: TRBV7-8; j_call: TRBJ2-1; clone_size: NA; cdr3_length: 15; cdr3_aa: CASSLGSGSSNEQFF; cdr3_nt: TGTGCCAGCAGCTTAGGGAGCGGGAGTTCCAATGAGCAGTTCTTC
d_call: NA; v_call: TRBV5-8; j_call: TRBJ2-7; clone_size: NA; cdr3_length: 16; cdr3_aa: CASSTDTPSTIYEQYF; cdr3_nt: TGTGCCAGCAGCACGGACACCCCGTCGACGATATACGAGCAGTACTTC
d_call: NA; v_call: TRBV24-1; j_call: TRBJ2-7; clone_size: few; cdr3_length: 12; cdr3_aa: CATSGTYNEQYF; cdr3_nt: TGTGCCACCAGTGGCACCTACAATGAGCAGTACTTC
d_call: TRBD2; v_call: TRBV2; j_call: TRBJ2-7; clone_size: few; cdr3_length: 14; cdr3_aa: CASIGREVSYEQYF; cdr3_nt: TGTGCCAGCATTGGACGGGAGGTTTCCTACGAGCAGTACTTC
d_call: TRBD1; v_call: TRBV5-4; j_call: TRBJ1-1; clone_size: NA; cdr3_length: 14; cdr3_aa: CASRFRDRGTEAFF; cdr3_nt: TGTGCCAGCAGATTCCGGGACAGGGGCACTGAAGCTTTCTTT
d_call: NA; v_call: TRBV20-1; j_call: TRBJ2-4; clone_size: NA; cdr3_length: 15; cdr3_aa: CSAREQGRAKNIQYF; cdr3_nt: TGCAGTGCTAGAGAACAGGGGAGGGCCAAAAACATTCAGTACTTC
d_call: TRBD2; v_call: TRBV9; j_call: TRBJ2-7; clone_size: few; cdr3_length: 15; cdr3_aa: CASSSGGGTYNEQYF; cdr3_nt: TGTGCCAGCAGCAGCGGGGGGGGCACCTACAATGAGCAGTACTTC
d_call: TRBD1; v_call: TRBV12-3/TRBV12-4; j_call: TRBJ2-5; clone_size: NA; cdr3_length: 16; cdr3_aa: CASSLRRTGIVETQYF; cdr3_nt: TGTGCCAGCAGTTTAAGACGGACAGGGATCGTCGAGACCCAGTACTTC
d_call: TRBD2; v_call: TRBV7-8; j_call: TRBJ2-7; clone_size: NA; cdr3_length: 15; cdr3_aa: CASSLSRTRAQTQYF; cdr3_nt: TGTGCCAGCAGCCTTAGTCGGACTAGAGCACAAACGCAGTACTTC
d_call: TRBD1; v_call: TRBV24-1; j_call: TRBJ1-1; clone_size: NA; cdr3_length: 15; cdr3_aa: CATSEDRVLNTEAFF; cdr3_nt: TGTGCCACCAGTGAAGACAGGGTTTTGAACACTGAAGCTTTCTTT
d_call: TRBD2; v_call: TRBV6-2/TRBV6-3; j_call: TRBJ2-1; clone_size: NA; cdr3_length: 17; cdr3_aa: CASSRTSGRTSYNEQFF; cdr3_nt: TGTGCCAGCAGTCGGACTAGCGGACGAACCTCATACAATGAGCAGTTCTTC
d_call: NA; v_call: TRBV7-9; j_call: TRBJ2-3; clone_size: NA; cdr3_length: 16; cdr3_aa: CASSPRARGAGDTQYF; cdr3_nt: TGTGCCAGCAGCCCTAGGGCCAGAGGGGCTGGAGATACGCAGTATTTT
d_call: TRBD1; v_call: TRBV9; j_call: TRBJ1-2; clone_size: NA; cdr3_length: 15; cdr3_aa: CASSLGQSSLGGYTF; cdr3_nt: TGTGCCAGCAGCTTGGGACAGAGCAGTTTGGGAGGCTACACCTTC
d_call: NA; v_call: TRBV10-1; j_call: TRBJ1-5; clone_size: NA; cdr3_length: 17; cdr3_aa: CASRGGTQGYSNQPQHF; cdr3_nt: TGCGCCAGCAGAGGCGGGACACAAGGGTATAGCAATCAGCCCCAGCATTTT
d_call: NA; v_call: TRBV3-1; j_call: TRBJ2-7; clone_size: NA; cdr3_length: 15; cdr3_aa: CASSHLQMGSYEQYF; cdr3_nt: TGTGCCAGCAGCCATCTACAGATGGGCTCCTACGAGCAGTACTTC
d_call: NA; v_call: TRBV28; j_call: TRBJ1-1; clone_size: few; cdr3_length: 15; cdr3_aa: CASKYRGRANTEAFF; cdr3_nt: TGTGCCAGCAAATACCGGGGGAGGGCGAACACTGAAGCTTTCTTT
d_call: NA; v_call: TRBV2; j_call: TRBJ2-4; clone_size: once; cdr3_length: 15; cdr3_aa: CASVGFTRAKNIQYF; cdr3_nt: TGTGCCAGCGTGGGGTTTACGAGAGCCAAAAACATTCAGTACTTC
d_call: NA; v_call: TRBV6-6; j_call: TRBJ2-7; clone_size: few; cdr3_length: 12; cdr3_aa: CASSYSTVEQYF; cdr3_nt: TGTGCCAGCAGTTACTCGACGGTCGAGCAGTACTTC
d_call: NA; v_call: TRBV5-1; j_call: TRBJ2-7; clone_size: NA; cdr3_length: 15; cdr3_aa: CAGSMGRSLVYEQYF; cdr3_nt: TGCGCCGGCAGTATGGGGCGGTCTTTGGTCTACGAGCAGTACTTC
d_call: NA; v_call: TRBV11-2; j_call: TRBJ1-1; clone_size: few; cdr3_length: 14; cdr3_aa: CASSRRALNTEAFF; cdr3_nt: TGTGCCAGCAGCCGGAGGGCCCTGAACACTGAAGCTTTCTTT
d_call: NA; v_call: TRBV12-3/TRBV12-4; j_call: TRBJ2-3; clone_size: many; cdr3_length: 13; cdr3_aa: CASSLASVDTQYF; cdr3_nt: TGTGCCAGCAGTTTGGCTAGCGTAGATACGCAGTATTTT
d_call: NA; v_call: TRBV25-1; j_call: TRBJ2-7; clone_size: NA; cdr3_length: 12; cdr3_aa: CASSEDLYEQYF; cdr3_nt: TGTGCCAGCAGTGAGGACCTTTACGAGCAGTACTTC
d_call: NA; v_call: TRBV12-3/TRBV12-4; j_call: TRBJ2-3; clone_size: few; cdr3_length: 16; cdr3_aa: CASSWAGQLSTDTQYF; cdr3_nt: TGTGCCAGCAGTTGGGCGGGACAGCTTAGCACAGATACGCAGTATTTT
d_call: NA; v_call: TRBV4-1; j_call: TRBJ2-7; clone_size: NA; cdr3_length: 16; cdr3_aa: CASSQIGGIPGYEQYF; cdr3_nt: TGCGCCAGCAGCCAAATCGGGGGTATCCCCGGGTACGAGCAGTACTTC
d_call: NA; v_call: TRBV7-2; j_call: TRBJ2-3; clone_size: NA; cdr3_length: 16; cdr3_aa: CASSLTDRTSVDTQYF; cdr3_nt: TGTGCCAGCAGCTTAACGGACCGCACATCAGTAGATACGCAGTATTTT
d_call: NA; v_call: TRBV20-1; j_call: TRBJ1-2; clone_size: few; cdr3_length: 15; cdr3_aa: CSARSGTVTNYGYTF; cdr3_nt: TGCAGTGCTAGATCAGGGACGGTAACTAACTATGGCTACACCTTC
d_call: NA; v_call: TRBV12-5; j_call: TRBJ1-3; clone_size: once; cdr3_length: 13; cdr3_aa: CASVQGSGNTIYF; cdr3_nt: TGTGCTAGTGTCCAGGGCTCTGGAAACACCATATATTTT
d_call: TRBD2; v_call: TRBV20-1; j_call: TRBJ2-5; clone_size: NA; cdr3_length: 14; cdr3_aa: CSASTPSGSWEQYF; cdr3_nt: TGCAGTGCTAGTACGCCTAGCGGGAGCTGGGAGCAGTACTTC
d_call: NA; v_call: TRBV19; j_call: TRBJ2-1; clone_size: once; cdr3_length: 15; cdr3_aa: CASRIAESSYNEQFF; cdr3_nt: TGTGCCAGTAGGATAGCGGAGAGCTCCTACAATGAGCAGTTCTTC
d_call: NA; v_call: TRBV20-1; j_call: TRBJ2-4; clone_size: few; cdr3_length: 15; cdr3_aa: CSASTSKRFPNIQYF; cdr3_nt: TGCAGTGCTAGCACCTCAAAAAGGTTCCCAAACATTCAGTACTTC
d_call: TRBD1; v_call: TRBV20-1; j_call: TRBJ1-2; clone_size: few; cdr3_length: 12; cdr3_aa: CSAARDSYGYTF; cdr3_nt: TGCAGTGCCGCCCGGGACAGCTATGGCTACACCTTC
d_call: NA; v_call: TRBV4-1; j_call: TRBJ1-1; clone_size: few; cdr3_length: 14; cdr3_aa: CASSPRTENTEAFF; cdr3_nt: TGCGCCAGCAGCCCACGGACGGAGAACACTGAAGCTTTCTTT
d_call: NA; v_call: TRBV7-8; j_call: TRBJ2-1; clone_size: few; cdr3_length: 19; cdr3_aa: CASSLENFWWSEGVFEQFF; cdr3_nt: TGTGCCAGCAGCTTAGAGAACTTTTGGTGGAGCGAGGGAGTTTTTGAGCAGTTCTTC
d_call: NA; v_call: TRBV12-3/TRBV12-4; j_call: TRBJ2-1; clone_size: NA; cdr3_length: 12; cdr3_aa: CASSRGLSSRFF; cdr3_nt: TGTGCCAGCAGCCGCGGTTTGAGTTCTCGGTTCTTC
d_call: TRBD2; v_call: TRBV28; j_call: TRBJ2-5; clone_size: few; cdr3_length: 14; cdr3_aa: CASRVAGGRVTQYF; cdr3_nt: TGTGCCAGCAGGGTAGCGGGAGGTCGGGTGACCCAGTACTTC
d_call: NA; v_call: TRBV6-1; j_call: TRBJ2-2; clone_size: NA; cdr3_length: 15; cdr3_aa: CASSPWDFHTGELFF; cdr3_nt: TGTGCCAGCAGCCCCTGGGACTTCCACACCGGGGAGCTGTTTTTT
d_call: NA; v_call: TRBV11-2; j_call: TRBJ2-3; clone_size: NA; cdr3_length: 15; cdr3_aa: CASSLVWRSTDTQYF; cdr3_nt: TGTGCCAGCAGCTTAGTGTGGCGGTCCACAGATACGCAGTATTTT
d_call: NA; v_call: TRBV12-3/TRBV12-4; j_call: TRBJ2-3; clone_size: NA; cdr3_length: 17; cdr3_aa: CASSLYPRGGSTDTQYF; cdr3_nt: TGTGCCAGCAGCCTCTACCCTAGGGGGGGCAGCACAGATACGCAGTATTTT